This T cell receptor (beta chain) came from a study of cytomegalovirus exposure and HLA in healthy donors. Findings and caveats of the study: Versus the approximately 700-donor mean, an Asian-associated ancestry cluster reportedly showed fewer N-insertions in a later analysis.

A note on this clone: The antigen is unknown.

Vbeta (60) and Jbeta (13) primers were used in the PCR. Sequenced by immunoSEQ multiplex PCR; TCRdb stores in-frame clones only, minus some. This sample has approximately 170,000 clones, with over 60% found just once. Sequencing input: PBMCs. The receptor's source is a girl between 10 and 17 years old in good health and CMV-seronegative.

The CDR3 loop reads CASNPEGLANYGYTF. For the CDR3, the DNA is TGTGCCTCCAACCCGGAGGGTCTAGCTAACTATGGCTACACCTTC. The chain is built from TRBV10-3 and TRBJ1-2; D is ambiguous. The germline V gene encodes CDR1 ENHRY and CDR2 SYGVKD. V shed 11 bases and J shed 0 bases, with 19 bases lying between them. The CDR3 is 15 amino acids.